A single sample gave rise to the 3 T cell receptor beta chains below, sequenced in a study of T cells after yellow fever vaccination. TCRdb re-called the 5' RACE reads through MiXCR, storing one row per CDR3 protein. The repertoire has a few hundred thousand distinct CDR3 sequences, around a sixth of them found once; the top ten carry 15% to 20%. The material was PBMCs, obtained 5 days after the first yellow fever vaccination. The receptor set was obtained from a man younger than 35 who received the YFV17D yellow fever vaccine.

Only a few counts were recorded for this clonotype. This sequence joins TRBV6-5 and TRBJ1-1, with a weak D call TRBD1 (5 bases). CDR1 is MNHEY and CDR2 is SVGAGI in the germline V gene. V was clipped by 0 bases and J by 4 bases, with 9 bases between them. CDR3 size: 14 residues. The CDR3 here is CASSYSIGTTEAFF. CDR3 coding DNA: TGTGCCAGCAGTTACTCGATAGGGACCACTGAAGCTTTCTTT.

The CDR3 loop is CASSGGQGPMAQHF. The CDR3 DNA reads as TGTGCCAGCAGCGGTGGACAGGGGCCGATGGCCCAGCATTTT. The chain couples TRBV7-2 to TRBJ1-5; 9 positions agree with TRBD1. Per the germline V gene, CDR1 is SGHTA and CDR2 is FQGNSA. The CDR3 contains 14 residues. J lost 11 bases, V lost 5 bases, and 10 bases had no gene match.

The chain links TRBV5-1 to TRBJ1-3; D is ambiguous. Trimming took off 1 base at V and 0 bases at J, with 11 bases between the two ends. The CDR3 totals 16 residues. CDR1 SGHRS and CDR2 YFSETQ come from the germline V gene. The DNA for the CDR3 is TGCGCCAGCAGCTTGCTTGACGGGAGCTCTGGAAACACCATATATTTT. Amino acid sequence: CASSLLDGSSGNTIYF.